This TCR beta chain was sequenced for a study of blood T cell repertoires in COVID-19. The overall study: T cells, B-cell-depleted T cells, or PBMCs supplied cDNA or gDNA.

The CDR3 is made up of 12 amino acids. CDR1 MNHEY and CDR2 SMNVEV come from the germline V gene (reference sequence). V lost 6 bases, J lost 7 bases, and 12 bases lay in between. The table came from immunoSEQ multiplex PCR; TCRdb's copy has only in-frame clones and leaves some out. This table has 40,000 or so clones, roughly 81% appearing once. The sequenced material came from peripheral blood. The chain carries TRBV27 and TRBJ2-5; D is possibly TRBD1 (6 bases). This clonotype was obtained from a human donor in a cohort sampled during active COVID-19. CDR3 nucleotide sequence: TGTGCCAGCAGCAAAAGCAGGGGGACCCAGTACTTC. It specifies CASSKSRGTQYF.